This is a list of T cell receptor beta chains from one sample in a study of blood T cells in healthy people across ages. TCRdb processed the 5' RACE reads anew with MiXCR; each CDR3 protein has one entry. Here the sample spans about 560,000 distinct CDR3 sequences, about 29% being singletons. This sample was also put to use in a study of T cells of mothers and their children.

Sequencing was done on a sample of blood. The receptor set was obtained from a boy aged 2 to 10 in good health. Both conserved end residues are part of each CDR3. The D gene is left open where the match is weak. Clone size is shown for a subset of rows, as once, few, many or a class of expanded clone.

clone size: -
D gene: TRBD1
V gene: TRBV6-1
CDR3 length: 13
J gene: TRBJ1-2
CDR3 protein: CASRMGQGVGYTF
CDR3 DNA: TGTGCCAGCAGGATGGGACAGGGGGTTGGCTACACCTTC

clone size: -
D gene: TRBD2
V gene: TRBV10-3
CDR3 length: 15
J gene: TRBJ2-2
CDR3 protein: CAISERLAGPGELFF
CDR3 DNA: TGTGCCATCAGTGAGAGGCTAGCGGGACCCGGGGAGCTGTTTTTT

clone size: -
D gene: -
V gene: TRBV29-1
CDR3 length: 10
J gene: TRBJ2-7
CDR3 protein: CSVEESQIFF
CDR3 DNA: TGCAGCGTTGAAGAGTCACAGATCTTCTTC

clone size: -
D gene: TRBD2
V gene: TRBV20-1
CDR3 length: 17
J gene: TRBJ2-1
CDR3 protein: CSARDVLTSGSHNEQFF
CDR3 DNA: TGCAGTGCTAGAGATGTCCTTACTAGCGGGAGTCACAATGAGCAGTTCTTC

clone size: -
D gene: -
V gene: TRBV20-1
CDR3 length: 14
J gene: TRBJ1-6
CDR3 protein: CSARDLANNSPLHF
CDR3 DNA: TGCAGTGCTAGAGATCTTGCAAATAATTCACCCCTCCACTTT

clone size: few
D gene: -
V gene: TRBV12-3/TRBV12-4
CDR3 length: 12
J gene: TRBJ2-1
CDR3 protein: CASRSQGSEQFF
CDR3 DNA: TGTGCCAGCAGATCACAGGGATCTGAGCAGTTCTTC

clone size: -
D gene: TRBD1
V gene: TRBV29-1
CDR3 length: 14
J gene: TRBJ2-5
CDR3 protein: CSAARQGAGETQYF
CDR3 DNA: TGCAGTGCTGCCCGCCAGGGGGCCGGTGAGACCCAGTACTTC

clone size: few
D gene: -
V gene: TRBV3-1
CDR3 length: 16
J gene: TRBJ2-2
CDR3 protein: CASSPSYSWDTGELFF
CDR3 DNA: TGTGCCAGCAGCCCCTCTTACTCCTGGGACACCGGGGAGCTGTTTTTT

clone size: -
D gene: -
V gene: TRBV18
CDR3 length: 14
J gene: TRBJ2-1
CDR3 protein: CASFNRPALNEQFF
CDR3 DNA: TGTGCCAGTTTCAACAGGCCCGCTCTCAATGAGCAGTTCTTC

clone size: many
D gene: -
V gene: TRBV5-5
CDR3 length: 13
J gene: TRBJ2-5
CDR3 protein: CASRRQYQETQYF
CDR3 DNA: TGTGCCAGCAGACGACAGTACCAAGAGACCCAGTACTTC

clone size: -
D gene: -
V gene: TRBV5-1
CDR3 length: 15
J gene: TRBJ2-7
CDR3 protein: CASSASWGWAYEQYF
CDR3 DNA: TGCGCCAGCAGCGCGTCTTGGGGGTGGGCCTACGAGCAGTACTTC

clone size: -
D gene: TRBD2
V gene: TRBV20-1
CDR3 length: 15
J gene: TRBJ2-5
CDR3 protein: CSASPSAGGQETQYF
CDR3 DNA: TGCAGTGCTAGTCCCTCAGCGGGGGGCCAAGAGACCCAGTACTTC

clone size: many
D gene: -
V gene: TRBV20-1
CDR3 length: 14
J gene: TRBJ1-2
CDR3 protein: CSANDRTGDYGYTF
CDR3 DNA: TGCAGTGCAAACGACCGGACGGGGGACTATGGCTACACCTTC

clone size: -
D gene: -
V gene: TRBV21-1
CDR3 length: 17
J gene: TRBJ2-5
CDR3 protein: CASTGNEAGGPGYGQYF
CDR3 DNA: TGTGCCAGCACCGGCAACGAAGCGGGAGGGCCCGGATACGGGCAGTACTTC

clone size: -
D gene: -
V gene: TRBV9
CDR3 length: 16
J gene: TRBJ2-2
CDR3 protein: CASSVTQPSNTGELFF
CDR3 DNA: TGTGCCAGCAGCGTAACCCAGCCTTCGAACACCGGGGAGCTGTTTTTT

clone size: -
D gene: -
V gene: TRBV15
CDR3 length: 17
J gene: TRBJ1-4
CDR3 protein: CATSRFPDTATNEKLFF
CDR3 DNA: TGTGCCACCAGCAGATTCCCGGACACTGCAACTAATGAAAAACTGTTTTTT

clone size: many
D gene: -
V gene: TRBV18
CDR3 length: 11
J gene: TRBJ2-1
CDR3 protein: CASSPSVEQFF
CDR3 DNA: TGTGCCAGCTCACCTTCCGTAGAGCAGTTCTTC

clone size: -
D gene: -
V gene: TRBV7-2
CDR3 length: 15
J gene: TRBJ2-7
CDR3 protein: CASSLNGVGVNEQYF
CDR3 DNA: TGTGCCAGCAGCTTAAACGGGGTAGGGGTAAACGAGCAGTACTTC

clone size: many
D gene: TRBD1
V gene: TRBV27
CDR3 length: 13
J gene: TRBJ1-2
CDR3 protein: CASSFDRVYGYTF
CDR3 DNA: TGTGCCAGCAGTTTTGACAGGGTCTATGGCTACACCTTC

clone size: many
D gene: -
V gene: TRBV7-2
CDR3 length: 13
J gene: TRBJ1-5
CDR3 protein: CASSLGRDQPQHF
CDR3 DNA: TGTGCCAGCAGCTTAGGCAGGGATCAGCCCCAGCATTTT

clone size: -
D gene: -
V gene: TRBV20-1
CDR3 length: 14
J gene: TRBJ1-1
CDR3 protein: CSVPGGAVNTEAFF
CDR3 DNA: TGCAGTGTCCCAGGCGGGGCTGTGAACACTGAAGCTTTCTTT

clone size: few
D gene: -
V gene: TRBV7-9
CDR3 length: 16
J gene: TRBJ1-1
CDR3 protein: CASSPRVSLGNTEAFF
CDR3 DNA: TGTGCCAGCAGCCCCCGGGTCAGCCTAGGGAACACTGAAGCTTTCTTT

clone size: few
D gene: -
V gene: TRBV29-1
CDR3 length: 13
J gene: TRBJ1-4
CDR3 protein: CSARTPSREKLFF
CDR3 DNA: TGCAGCGCTAGGACCCCCTCGAGAGAAAAACTGTTTTTT

clone size: -
D gene: -
V gene: TRBV29-1
CDR3 length: 12
J gene: TRBJ1-1
CDR3 protein: CSVAGRNTEAFF
CDR3 DNA: TGCAGCGTTGCTGGGAGGAACACTGAAGCTTTCTTT

clone size: few
D gene: TRBD2
V gene: TRBV12-3/TRBV12-4
CDR3 length: 20
J gene: TRBJ2-3
CDR3 protein: CASKAPRGRAGGPRTDTQYF
CDR3 DNA: TGTGCCAGCAAGGCCCCTCGGGGGCGAGCGGGGGGGCCACGCACAGATACGCAGTATTTT

clone size: -
D gene: -
V gene: TRBV12-5
CDR3 length: 13
J gene: TRBJ2-5
CDR3 protein: CASGSQLQETQYF
CDR3 DNA: TGTGCTAGTGGTTCTCAGCTTCAAGAGACCCAGTACTTC

clone size: few
D gene: TRBD1
V gene: TRBV20-1
CDR3 length: 15
J gene: TRBJ2-1
CDR3 protein: CSARTTGGSYNEQFF
CDR3 DNA: TGCAGTGCTAGGACGACAGGGGGGTCCTACAATGAGCAGTTCTTC

clone size: many
D gene: -
V gene: TRBV4-3
CDR3 length: 15
J gene: TRBJ1-5
CDR3 protein: CASSQEQGPHQPQHF
CDR3 DNA: TGCGCCAGCAGCCAAGAACAGGGACCTCATCAGCCCCAGCATTTT

clone size: -
D gene: -
V gene: TRBV20-1
CDR3 length: 15
J gene: TRBJ2-6
CDR3 protein: CSARDEGSGANVLTF
CDR3 DNA: TGCAGTGCTAGGGACGAGGGCTCTGGGGCCAACGTCCTGACTTTC

clone size: few
D gene: TRBD2
V gene: TRBV6-2/TRBV6-3
CDR3 length: 17
J gene: TRBJ2-1
CDR3 protein: CASSDQTSGPSYNEQFF
CDR3 DNA: TGTGCCAGCAGTGACCAGACTAGCGGTCCCTCCTACAATGAGCAGTTCTTC

clone size: -
D gene: -
V gene: TRBV5-8
CDR3 length: 13
J gene: TRBJ2-5
CDR3 protein: CASSLSIQETQYF
CDR3 DNA: TGTGCCAGCAGCTTGTCCATCCAAGAGACCCAGTACTTC

clone size: -
D gene: TRBD1
V gene: TRBV6-5
CDR3 length: 15
J gene: TRBJ2-7
CDR3 protein: CASSLQGSARYEQYF
CDR3 DNA: TGTGCCAGCAGTTTACAGGGGTCTGCCCGCTACGAGCAGTACTTC

clone size: few
D gene: -
V gene: TRBV6-2/TRBV6-3
CDR3 length: 16
J gene: TRBJ1-2
CDR3 protein: CASSRRTVFRGYGYTF
CDR3 DNA: TGTGCCAGCAGTCGACGGACAGTGTTTAGAGGGTATGGCTACACCTTC

clone size: -
D gene: -
V gene: TRBV3-1
CDR3 length: 13
J gene: TRBJ1-4
CDR3 protein: CASSRGANEKLFF
CDR3 DNA: TGTGCCAGCAGCCGGGGGGCTAATGAAAAACTGTTTTTT

clone size: few
D gene: -
V gene: TRBV6-1
CDR3 length: 16
J gene: TRBJ1-4
CDR3 protein: CASSRALGGTNEKLFF
CDR3 DNA: TGTGCCAGCAGTCGCGCTCTTGGGGGGACTAATGAAAAACTGTTTTTT

clone size: -
D gene: TRBD2
V gene: TRBV28
CDR3 length: 14
J gene: TRBJ2-4
CDR3 protein: CASSSGGSKNIQYF
CDR3 DNA: TGTGCCAGCAGCTCCGGGGGGTCCAAAAACATTCAGTACTTC

clone size: few
D gene: -
V gene: TRBV4-3
CDR3 length: 15
J gene: TRBJ2-3
CDR3 protein: CASSRGWTATDTQYF
CDR3 DNA: TGCGCCAGCAGCCGAGGATGGACAGCCACAGATACGCAGTATTTT

clone size: -
D gene: -
V gene: TRBV7-2
CDR3 length: 12
J gene: TRBJ1-2
CDR3 protein: CASSLVGEGYTF
CDR3 DNA: TGTGCCAGCAGCCTAGTAGGGGAAGGCTACACCTTC

clone size: -
D gene: TRBD1
V gene: TRBV5-1
CDR3 length: 14
J gene: TRBJ1-2
CDR3 protein: CASSEGAGNYGYTF
CDR3 DNA: TGCGCCAGCAGCGAGGGGGCGGGTAACTATGGCTACACCTTC

clone size: -
D gene: -
V gene: TRBV12-3/TRBV12-4
CDR3 length: 16
J gene: TRBJ1-2
CDR3 protein: CASTRVWNSINYGYTF
CDR3 DNA: TGTGCCAGCACTCGGGTATGGAACAGCATCAACTATGGCTACACCTTC

clone size: -
D gene: -
V gene: TRBV6-6
CDR3 length: 11
J gene: TRBJ1-2
CDR3 protein: CASSKEEGYTF
CDR3 DNA: TGTGCCAGCAGCAAGGAGGAAGGTTACACCTTC

clone size: -
D gene: -
V gene: TRBV30
CDR3 length: 13
J gene: TRBJ1-1
CDR3 protein: CARNRAGGTEAFF
CDR3 DNA: TGTGCCAGAAACAGGGCCGGGGGAACTGAAGCTTTCTTT

clone size: -
D gene: TRBD1
V gene: TRBV5-1
CDR3 length: 13
J gene: TRBJ1-1
CDR3 protein: CASSSTGEAEAFF
CDR3 DNA: TGCGCCAGCAGCTCAACAGGGGAGGCTGAAGCTTTCTTT

clone size: -
D gene: -
V gene: TRBV11-2
CDR3 length: 14
J gene: TRBJ2-5
CDR3 protein: CASSLVLPEETQYF
CDR3 DNA: TGTGCCAGCAGCTTGGTATTACCAGAAGAGACCCAGTACTTC

clone size: -
D gene: TRBD1
V gene: TRBV12-3/TRBV12-4
CDR3 length: 13
J gene: TRBJ1-2
CDR3 protein: CASSPDRGQGYTF
CDR3 DNA: TGTGCCAGCAGTCCGGACAGGGGGCAAGGCTACACCTTC

clone size: once
D gene: -
V gene: TRBV20-1
CDR3 length: 15
J gene: TRBJ2-3
CDR3 protein: CSARDATGSPDTQYF
CDR3 DNA: TGCAGTGCTAGAGATGCAACAGGGAGCCCAGATACGCAGTATTTT

clone size: few
D gene: -
V gene: TRBV24-1
CDR3 length: 13
J gene: TRBJ2-1
CDR3 protein: CATSDFAGNEQFF
CDR3 DNA: TGTGCCACCAGTGATTTTGCAGGCAATGAGCAGTTCTTC

clone size: -
D gene: TRBD2
V gene: TRBV16
CDR3 length: 18
J gene: TRBJ2-7
CDR3 protein: CASSQSLLAGGHSYEQYF
CDR3 DNA: TGTGCCAGCAGCCAATCTTTACTAGCGGGAGGACACTCCTACGAGCAGTACTTC

clone size: -
D gene: -
V gene: TRBV12-5
CDR3 length: 12
J gene: TRBJ2-5
CDR3 protein: CASGPKEETQYF
CDR3 DNA: TGTGCTAGTGGTCCAAAGGAAGAGACCCAGTACTTC